The entry below gives a single T cell receptor (beta chain) sequence along with its context. The data stem from a study of blood T cell repertoires in COVID-19. Libraries were prepared by immunoSEQ multiplex PCR; TCRdb keeps only in-frame clonotypes and omits some of them. The sample consists of around 330,000 clones, about nine tenths of them appearing once. This CDR3 is 15 amino acids long. CDR1 and CDR2 (germline): SGHDT, YYEEEE. Deletions cut 4 bases from V and 1 base from J, with 14 bases between. This TCR was sampled from a man aged 60 to 75 who had recovered from COVID-19. The sequenced sample consisted of PBMCs or T cells enriched from blood (not recorded which). The chain carries TRBV5-6 and TRBJ1-1; no reliable D call. Here the CDR3 reads CASSGPTLGNTEAFF. For the CDR3, the DNA is TGTGCCAGCAGCGGGCCGACCTTAGGGAACACTGAAGCTTTCTTT. The whole variable domain, remainder taken from reference TRBV5-6 and TRBJ1-1, is DAGVTQSPTHLIKTRGQQVTLRCSPKSGHDTVSWYQQALGQGPQFIFQYYEEEERQRGNFPDRFSGHQFPNYSSELNVNALLLGDSALYLCASSGPTLGNTEAFFGQGTRLTVV.